This T cell receptor (beta chain) was recorded in a study of T cells expressing NK-cell markers. At the level of the study: CD3+CD56+NKG2C+, CD3+CD56+NKG2C- and CD3+CD56-NKG2C+ T cells, once sorted, supplied the TCR beta repertoires. Broader study findings: Of the CD8+ T cells in six donors, about 1.0-7.0% belonged to dominant NKG2C+ clonotypes. The CD3+CD56-NKG2C+ fraction of a few donors was also led by these clonotypes. Clones of NKG2C+ T cells that had expanded were of unclear HCMV specificity.

TCRdb re-called the 5' RACE reads and gives one entry per CDR3 protein, without DNA. The sample holds approximately 380,000 distinct CDR3 sequences. This CDR3 is 17 amino acids long. In regard to this clonotype: Its antigen is still unknown.

This TCR was sampled from a man aged 18-75 years in good health. V usage is TRBV12-3 or TRBV12-4 and J usage is TRBJ2-1; absent DNA, TCRdb's TRBD2 call cannot be checked. The sample was blood T cells: a sorted CD56 or NKG2C T cell subset, CD4+ or CD8+ T cells, or bulk PBMC T cells (not recorded which). The CDR3 sequence is CASSSPLAGGSYNEQFF.